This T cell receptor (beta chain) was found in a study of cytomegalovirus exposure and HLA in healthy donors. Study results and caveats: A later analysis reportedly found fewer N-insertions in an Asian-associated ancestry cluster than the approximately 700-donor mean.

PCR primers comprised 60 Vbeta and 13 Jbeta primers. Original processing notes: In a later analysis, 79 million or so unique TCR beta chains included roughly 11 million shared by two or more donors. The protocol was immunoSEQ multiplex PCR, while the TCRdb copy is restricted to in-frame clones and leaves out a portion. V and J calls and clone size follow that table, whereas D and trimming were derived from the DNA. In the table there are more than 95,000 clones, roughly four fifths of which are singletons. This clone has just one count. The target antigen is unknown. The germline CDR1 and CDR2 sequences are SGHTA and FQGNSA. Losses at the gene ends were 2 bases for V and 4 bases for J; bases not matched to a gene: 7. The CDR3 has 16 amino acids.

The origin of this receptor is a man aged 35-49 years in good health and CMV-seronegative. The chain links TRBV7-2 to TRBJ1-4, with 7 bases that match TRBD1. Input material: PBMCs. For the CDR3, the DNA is TGTGCCAGCAGCTTAAAATCGGGACAGCTTAATGAAAAACTGTTTTTT. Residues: CASSLKSGQLNEKLFF.